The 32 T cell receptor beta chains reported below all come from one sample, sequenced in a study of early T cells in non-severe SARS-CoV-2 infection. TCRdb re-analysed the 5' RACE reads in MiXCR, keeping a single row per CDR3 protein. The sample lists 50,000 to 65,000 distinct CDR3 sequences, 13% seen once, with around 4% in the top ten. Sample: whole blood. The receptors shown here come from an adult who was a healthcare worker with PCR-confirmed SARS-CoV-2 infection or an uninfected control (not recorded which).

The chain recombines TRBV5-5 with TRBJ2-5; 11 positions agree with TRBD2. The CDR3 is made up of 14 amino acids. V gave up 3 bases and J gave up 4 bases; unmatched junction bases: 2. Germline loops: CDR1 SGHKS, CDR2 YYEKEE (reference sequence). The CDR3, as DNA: TGTGCCAGCAGCTCCGGGACTAGCGGAGAGACCCAGTACTTC. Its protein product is CASSSGTSGETQYF. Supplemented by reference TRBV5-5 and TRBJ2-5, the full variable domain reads DAGVTQSPTHLIKTRGQQVTLRCSPISGHKSVSWYQQVLGQGPQFIFQYYEKEERGRGNFPDRFSARQFPNYSSELNVNALLLGDSALYLCASSSGTSGETQYFGPGTRLLVL.

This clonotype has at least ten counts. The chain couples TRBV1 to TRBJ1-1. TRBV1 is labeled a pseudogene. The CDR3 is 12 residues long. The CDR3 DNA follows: TGCACCAGCAGCCAAGAAAGTTGGGAAGCTTTCTTT. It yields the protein CTSSQESWEAFF.

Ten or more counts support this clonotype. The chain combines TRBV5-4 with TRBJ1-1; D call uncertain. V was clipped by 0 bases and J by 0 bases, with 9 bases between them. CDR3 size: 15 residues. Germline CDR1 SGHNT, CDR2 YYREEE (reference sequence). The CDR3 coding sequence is TGTGCCAGCAGCTTGGAACAGTATATGAACACTGAAGCTTTCTTT. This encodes CASSLEQYMNTEAFF.

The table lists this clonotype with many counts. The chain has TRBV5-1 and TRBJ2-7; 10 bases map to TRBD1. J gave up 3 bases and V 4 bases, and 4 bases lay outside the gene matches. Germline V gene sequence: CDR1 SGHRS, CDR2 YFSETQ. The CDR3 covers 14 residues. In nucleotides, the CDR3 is TGCGCCAGCAGCCCGGGACAGGGGAACTACGAGCAGTACTTC. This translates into CASSPGQGNYEQYF.

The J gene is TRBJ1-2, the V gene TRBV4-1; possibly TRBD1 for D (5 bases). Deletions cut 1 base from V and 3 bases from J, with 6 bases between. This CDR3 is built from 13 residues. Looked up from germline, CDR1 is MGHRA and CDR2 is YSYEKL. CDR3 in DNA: TGCGCCAGCAGCCAAGGGGGCTACTATGGCTACACCTTC. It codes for CASSQGGYYGYTF.

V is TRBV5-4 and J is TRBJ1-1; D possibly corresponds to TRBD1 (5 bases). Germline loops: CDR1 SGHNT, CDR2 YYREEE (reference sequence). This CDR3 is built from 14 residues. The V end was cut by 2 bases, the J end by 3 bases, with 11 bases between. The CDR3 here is CASSLRQGYTEAFF. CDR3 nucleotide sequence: TGTGCCAGCAGCTTAAGGCAGGGCTACACTGAAGCTTTCTTT.

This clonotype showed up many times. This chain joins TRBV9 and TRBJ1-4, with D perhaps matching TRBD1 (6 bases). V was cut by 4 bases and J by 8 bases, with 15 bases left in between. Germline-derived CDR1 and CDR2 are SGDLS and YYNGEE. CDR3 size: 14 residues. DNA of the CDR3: TGTGCCAGCAGCATCGCAGGGGATACAGAAAAACTGTTTTTT. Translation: CASSIAGDTEKLFF.

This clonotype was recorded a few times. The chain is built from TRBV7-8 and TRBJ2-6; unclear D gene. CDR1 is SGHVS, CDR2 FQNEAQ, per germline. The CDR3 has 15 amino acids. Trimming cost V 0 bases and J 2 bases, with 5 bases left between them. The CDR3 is CASSLAHTGANVLTF. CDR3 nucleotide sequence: TGTGCCAGCAGCTTAGCTCATACTGGGGCCAACGTCCTGACTTTC.

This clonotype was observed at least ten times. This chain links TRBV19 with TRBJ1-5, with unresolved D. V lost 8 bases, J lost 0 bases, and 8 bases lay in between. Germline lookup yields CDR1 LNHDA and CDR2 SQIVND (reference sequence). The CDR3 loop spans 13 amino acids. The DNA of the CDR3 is TGTGCCAGTCAAATGTATAGCAATCAGCCCCAGCATTTT. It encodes CASQMYSNQPQHF.

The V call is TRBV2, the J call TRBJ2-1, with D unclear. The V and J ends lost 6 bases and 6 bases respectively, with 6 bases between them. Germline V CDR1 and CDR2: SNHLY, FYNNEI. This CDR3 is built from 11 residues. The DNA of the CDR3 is TGTGCCAGCAGGGTGCGCAATGAGCAGTTCTTC. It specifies CASRVRNEQFF.

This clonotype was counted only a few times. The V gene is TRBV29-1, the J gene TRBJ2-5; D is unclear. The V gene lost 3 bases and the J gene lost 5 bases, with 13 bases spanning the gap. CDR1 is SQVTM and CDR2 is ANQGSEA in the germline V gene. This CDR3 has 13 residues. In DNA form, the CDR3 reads TGCAGCGTTGAGCCGGGCTATCGGGAGACCCAGTACTTC. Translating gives CSVEPGYRETQYF.

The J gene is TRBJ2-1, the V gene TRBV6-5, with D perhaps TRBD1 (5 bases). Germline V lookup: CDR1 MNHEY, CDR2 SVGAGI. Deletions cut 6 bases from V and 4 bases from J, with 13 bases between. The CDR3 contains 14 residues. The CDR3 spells CASSLQGVYNEQFF. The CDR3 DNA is TGTGCCAGCAGCCTGCAGGGTGTGTACAATGAGCAGTTCTTC.

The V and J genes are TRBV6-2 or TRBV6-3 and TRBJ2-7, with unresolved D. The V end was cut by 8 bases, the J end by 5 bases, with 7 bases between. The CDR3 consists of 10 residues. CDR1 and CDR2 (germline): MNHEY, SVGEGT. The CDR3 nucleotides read TGTGCCAGCTCAGGTAACGAGCAGTACTTC. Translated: CASSGNEQYF.

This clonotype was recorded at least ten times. The CDR3, as DNA: TGTGCCAGCAGTGAGCGGAGAGAGACCCAGTACTTC. Residues: CASSERRETQYF. V usage is TRBV2 and J usage is TRBJ2-5; D gene unclear. Trimming stripped 3 bases from V and 4 bases from J, with 6 bases between. This CDR3 is built from 12 residues. Germline CDR1 is SNHLY and CDR2 is FYNNEI.

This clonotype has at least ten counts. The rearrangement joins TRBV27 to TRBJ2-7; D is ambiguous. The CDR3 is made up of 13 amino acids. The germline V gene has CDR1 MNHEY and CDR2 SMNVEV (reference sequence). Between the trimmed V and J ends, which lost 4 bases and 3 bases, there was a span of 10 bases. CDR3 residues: CASSWGVFYEQYF. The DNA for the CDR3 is TGTGCCAGCAGTTGGGGTGTTTTCTACGAGCAGTACTTC.

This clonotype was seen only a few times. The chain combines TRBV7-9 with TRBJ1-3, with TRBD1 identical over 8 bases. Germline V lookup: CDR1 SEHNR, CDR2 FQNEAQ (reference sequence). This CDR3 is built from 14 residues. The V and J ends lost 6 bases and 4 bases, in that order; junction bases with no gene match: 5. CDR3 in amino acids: CASRTGDSGNTIYF. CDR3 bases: TGTGCCAGCAGGACAGGGGACAGCGGAAACACCATATATTTT. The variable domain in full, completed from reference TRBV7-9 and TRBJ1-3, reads DTGVSQNPRHKITKRGQNVTFRCDPISEHNRLYWYRQTLGQGPEFLTYFQNEAQLEKSRLLSDRFSAERPKGSFSTLEIQRTEQGDSAMYLCASRTGDSGNTIYFGEGSWLTVV.

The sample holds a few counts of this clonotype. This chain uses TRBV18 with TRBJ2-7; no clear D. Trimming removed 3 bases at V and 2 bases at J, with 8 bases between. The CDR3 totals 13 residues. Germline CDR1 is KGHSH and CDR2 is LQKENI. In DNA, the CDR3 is TGTGCCAGCTCACCCTCAACCACCTACGAGCAGTACTTC. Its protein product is CASSPSTTYEQYF.

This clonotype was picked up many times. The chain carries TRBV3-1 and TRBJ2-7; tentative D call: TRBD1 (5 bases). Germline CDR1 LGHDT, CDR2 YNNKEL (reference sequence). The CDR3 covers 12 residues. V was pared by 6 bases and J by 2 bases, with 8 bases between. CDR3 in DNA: TGTGCCAGCAGGGCAGGGACCTACGAGCAGTACTTC. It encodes CASRAGTYEQYF.

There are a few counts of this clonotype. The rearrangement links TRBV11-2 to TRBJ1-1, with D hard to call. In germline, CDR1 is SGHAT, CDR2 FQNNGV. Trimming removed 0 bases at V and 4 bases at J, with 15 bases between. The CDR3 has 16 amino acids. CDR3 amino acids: CASSLDTAQLSTEAFF. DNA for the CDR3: TGTGCCAGCAGCTTAGATACGGCGCAGCTATCCACTGAAGCTTTCTTT. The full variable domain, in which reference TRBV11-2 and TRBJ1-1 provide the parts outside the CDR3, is EAGVAQSPRYKIIEKRQSVAFWCNPISGHATLYWYQQILGQGPKLLIQFQNNGVVDDSQLPKDRFSAERLKGVDSTLKIQPAKLEDSAVYLCASSLDTAQLSTEAFFGQGTRLTVV.

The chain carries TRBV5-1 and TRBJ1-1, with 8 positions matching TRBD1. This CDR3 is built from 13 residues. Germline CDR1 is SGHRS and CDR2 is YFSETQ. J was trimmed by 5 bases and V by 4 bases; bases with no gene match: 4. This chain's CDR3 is CASSTDRGTEAFF. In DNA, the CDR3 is TGCGCCAGCAGCACCGACAGGGGAACTGAAGCTTTCTTT. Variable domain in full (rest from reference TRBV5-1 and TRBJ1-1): KAGVTQTPRYLIKTRGQQVTLSCSPISGHRSVSWYQQTPGQGLQFLFEYFSETQRNKGNFPGRFSGRQFSNSRSEMNVSTLELGDSALYLCASSTDRGTEAFFGQGTRLTVV.

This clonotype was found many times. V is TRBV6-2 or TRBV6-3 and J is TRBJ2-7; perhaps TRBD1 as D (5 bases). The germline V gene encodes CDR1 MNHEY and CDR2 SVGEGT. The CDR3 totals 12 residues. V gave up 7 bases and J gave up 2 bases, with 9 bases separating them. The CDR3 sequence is CASTPGPYEQYF. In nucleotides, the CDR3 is TGTGCCAGCACTCCAGGGCCCTACGAGCAGTACTTC.

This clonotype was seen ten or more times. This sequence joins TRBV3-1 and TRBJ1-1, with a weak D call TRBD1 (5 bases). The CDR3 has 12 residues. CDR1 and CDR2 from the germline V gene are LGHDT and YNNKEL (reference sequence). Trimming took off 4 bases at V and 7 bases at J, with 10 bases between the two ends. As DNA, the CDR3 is TGTGCCAGCAGCCCTCAGGGAATTGAAGCTTTCTTT. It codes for CASSPQGIEAFF.

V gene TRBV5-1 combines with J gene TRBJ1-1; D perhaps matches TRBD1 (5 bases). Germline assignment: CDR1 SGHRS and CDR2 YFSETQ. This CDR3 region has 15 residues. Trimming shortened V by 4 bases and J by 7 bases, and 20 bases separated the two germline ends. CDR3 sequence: CASSAGRGSPLEAFF. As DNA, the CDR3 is TGCGCCAGCAGCGCCGGAAGGGGCTCCCCTCTTGAAGCTTTCTTT.

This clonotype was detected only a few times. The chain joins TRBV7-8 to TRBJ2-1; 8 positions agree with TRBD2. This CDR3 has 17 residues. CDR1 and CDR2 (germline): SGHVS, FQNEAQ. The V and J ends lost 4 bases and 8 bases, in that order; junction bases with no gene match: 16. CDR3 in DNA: TGTGCCAGCAGCTCGTTACATCGGGGGGGCGCGGGTGATGAGCAGTTCTTC. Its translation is CASSSLHRGGAGDEQFF.

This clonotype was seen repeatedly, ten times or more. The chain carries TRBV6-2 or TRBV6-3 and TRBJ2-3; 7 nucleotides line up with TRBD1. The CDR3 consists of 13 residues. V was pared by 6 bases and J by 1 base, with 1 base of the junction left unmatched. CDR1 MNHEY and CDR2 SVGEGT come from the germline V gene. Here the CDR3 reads CASRGTGTDTQYF. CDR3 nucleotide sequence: TGTGCCAGCAGGGGGACAGGCACAGATACGCAGTATTTT.

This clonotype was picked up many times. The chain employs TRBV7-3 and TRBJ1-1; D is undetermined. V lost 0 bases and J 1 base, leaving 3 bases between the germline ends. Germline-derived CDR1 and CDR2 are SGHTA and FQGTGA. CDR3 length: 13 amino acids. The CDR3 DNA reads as TGTGCCAGCAGCTTAACAGCGAACACTGAAGCTTTCTTT. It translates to CASSLTANTEAFF. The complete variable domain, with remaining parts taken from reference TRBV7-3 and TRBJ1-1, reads GAGVSQTPSNKVTEKGKYVELRCDPISGHTALYWYRQSLGQGPEFLIYFQGTGAADDSGLPNDRFFAVRPEGSVSTLKIQRTERGDSAVYLCASSLTANTEAFFGQGTRLTVV.

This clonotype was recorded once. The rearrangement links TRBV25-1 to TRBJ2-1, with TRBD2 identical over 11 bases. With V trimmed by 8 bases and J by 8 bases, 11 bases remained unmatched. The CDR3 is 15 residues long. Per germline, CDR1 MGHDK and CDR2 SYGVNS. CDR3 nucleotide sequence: TGTGCCAGCTCCCGACTAGCGGGGTTTGGGGATGAGCAGTTCTTC. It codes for CASSRLAGFGDEQFF.

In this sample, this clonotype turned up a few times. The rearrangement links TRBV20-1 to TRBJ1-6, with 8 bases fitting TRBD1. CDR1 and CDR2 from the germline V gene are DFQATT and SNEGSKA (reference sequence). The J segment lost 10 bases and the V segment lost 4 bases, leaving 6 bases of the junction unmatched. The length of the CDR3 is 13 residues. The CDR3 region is CSATPGGESPLHF. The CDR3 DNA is TGCAGTGCTACCCCAGGGGGCGAATCACCCCTCCACTTT.

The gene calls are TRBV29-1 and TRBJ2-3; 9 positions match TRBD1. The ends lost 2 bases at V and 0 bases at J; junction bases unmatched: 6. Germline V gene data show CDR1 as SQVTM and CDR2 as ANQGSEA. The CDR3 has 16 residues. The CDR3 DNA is TGCAGCGTTGAACTAGGGACAGGGCCAAGCACAGATACGCAGTATTTT. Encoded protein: CSVELGTGPSTDTQYF.

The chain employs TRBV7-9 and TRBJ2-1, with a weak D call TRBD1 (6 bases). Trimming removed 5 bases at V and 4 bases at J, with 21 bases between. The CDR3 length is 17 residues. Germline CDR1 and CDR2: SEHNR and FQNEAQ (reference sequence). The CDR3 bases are TGTGCCAGCAGCCCTCGGCCAGGGGTTGGGCCTTACAATGAGCAGTTCTTC. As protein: CASSPRPGVGPYNEQFF.

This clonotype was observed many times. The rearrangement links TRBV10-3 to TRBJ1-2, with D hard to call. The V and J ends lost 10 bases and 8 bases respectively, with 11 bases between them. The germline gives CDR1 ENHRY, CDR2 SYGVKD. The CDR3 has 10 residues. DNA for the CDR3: TGTGCCAGCGGAGTGGGGGGCTACACCTTC. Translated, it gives CASGVGGYTF.

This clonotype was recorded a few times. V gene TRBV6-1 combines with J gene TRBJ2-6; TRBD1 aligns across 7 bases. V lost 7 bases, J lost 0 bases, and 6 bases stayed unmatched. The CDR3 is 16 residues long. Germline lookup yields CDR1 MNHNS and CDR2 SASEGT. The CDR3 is CASIRDRDSGANVLTF. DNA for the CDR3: TGTGCCAGCATCCGGGACAGAGACTCTGGGGCCAACGTCCTGACTTTC.